These 17 T cell receptor beta chains share one sample of origin, sequenced in a study of Ad26.COV2.S vaccination and SARS-CoV-2 variants. Only in-frame clones appear in the TCRdb table, and some are missing; sequencing was by immunoSEQ multiplex PCR. The table shows more than 400,000 clones, with approximately 92% occurring only once. Treatment defined: approximately 18 received Ad26.COV2.S at low or high dose, single or two shots; about 5 received placebo; per-sample allocation not given. The samples date from day 63 after the first vaccine or placebo injection. The sample here was peripheral blood, taken in a trial of Ad26.COV2.S vaccine versus placebo. The receptor source for this set is a person between 18 and 59 years old who received the Ad26.COV2.S COVID-19 vaccine or a placebo.

The chain joins TRBV2 to TRBJ1-2; 8 bases match TRBD1. The CDR3 consists of 13 residues. CDR1 SNHLY and CDR2 FYNNEI come from the germline V gene. Trimming took 5 bases from V and 2 from J; bases not matched to a gene: 1. This CDR3 is CASSRQGNYGYTF. CDR3 in DNA: TGTGCCAGCAGTAGACAGGGGAACTATGGCTACACCTTC.

This chain uses TRBV11-2 with TRBJ1-5; D unclear. The CDR3 runs to 13 residues. Germline values: CDR1 SGHAT, CDR2 FQNNGV. Trimming removed 0 bases from V and 3 bases from J, with 3 bases in between. The CDR3 DNA follows: TGTGCCAGCAGCTTAGAGTACAATCAGCCCCAGCATTTT. The encoded protein is CASSLEYNQPQHF.

V gene TRBV2 combines with J gene TRBJ2-7; no clear D gene. This CDR3 is 13 amino acids long. V gave up 7 bases and J gave up 0 bases, with 10 bases separating them. Germline CDR1 and CDR2: SNHLY and FYNNEI. The CDR3 nucleotides are TGTGCCAGCATGCGCGTTCCCTCCTACGAGCAGTACTTC. Translating it yields CASMRVPSYEQYF.

This chain connects TRBV5-4 to TRBJ1-1; D gene uncertain. The CDR3 runs to 14 residues. V lost 2 bases, J lost 5 bases, and 13 bases lay in between. Germline lookup yields CDR1 SGHNT and CDR2 YYREEE (reference sequence). The CDR3 loop is CASSFGEGETEAFF. For the CDR3, the DNA is TGTGCCAGCAGCTTTGGGGAGGGAGAGACTGAAGCTTTCTTT.

CDR3 DNA: TGTGCCAGCAGTCCGGCAGGGAGAGGTTTCTTT. Translating it yields CASSPAGRGFF. This chain links TRBV6-5 with TRBJ1-1; TRBD1 is a possible D gene (5 bases). Trimming removed 5 bases from V and 13 bases from J, with 14 bases in between. This CDR3 region has 11 residues. Germline V gene data show CDR1 as MNHEY and CDR2 as SVGAGI.

The CDR3 protein is CASSLGPLEQYF. As DNA, the CDR3 is TGTGCCAGCTCTTTGGGGCCCCTCGAGCAGTACTTC. The rearrangement uses TRBV3-1 (or the pseudogene TRBV3-2) and TRBJ2-7, with a tentative D call TRBD1 (5 bases). CDR1 LGHDT and CDR2 YNNKEL come from the germline V gene (reference sequence). V was cut by 8 bases and J by 6 bases, with 14 bases left in between. The CDR3 totals 12 residues.

The chain is built from TRBV11-2 and TRBJ1-4; 7 bases align to TRBD1. Looked up from germline, CDR1 is SGHAT and CDR2 is FQNNGV. V lost 1 base to trimming and J lost 5 bases; unmatched junction nucleotides: 4. CDR3 size: 15 residues. The CDR3 DNA follows: TGTGCCAGCAGCTTAGTAGGGACAGCAAATGAAAAACTGTTTTTT. It specifies CASSLVGTANEKLFF. Drawing the rest from reference TRBV11-2 and TRBJ1-4, the complete variable domain is EAGVAQSPRYKIIEKRQSVAFWCNPISGHATLYWYQQILGQGPKLLIQFQNNGVVDDSQLPKDRFSAERLKGVDSTLKIQPAKLEDSAVYLCASSLVGTANEKLFFGSGTQLSVL.

In DNA form, the CDR3 reads TGTGCCTGGAGTCCACAGGCGATACTGAACTATGGCTACACCTTC. Translated, it gives CAWSPQAILNYGYTF. V usage is TRBV30 and J usage is TRBJ1-2; perhaps TRBD1 as D (5 bases). Germline CDR1 GTSNPN, CDR2 SVGIG (reference sequence). The CDR3 is 15 amino acids. V was shortened by 2 bases and J by 2 bases, with 15 bases between the two germline ends. Drawing the rest from reference TRBV30 and TRBJ1-2, the complete variable domain is SQTIHQWPATLVQPVGSPLSLECTVEGTSNPNLYWYRQAAGRGLQLLFYSVGIGQISSEVPQNLSASRPQDRQFILSSKKLLLSDSGFYLCAWSPQAILNYGYTFGSGTRLTVV.

J is TRBJ2-1 and V is TRBV4-1; 7 positions agree with TRBD1. There are 16 residues in the CDR3. V shed 4 bases and J 5 bases; nucleotides not matched to a gene: 11. Germline CDR1 is MGHRA and CDR2 is YSYEKL. The CDR3 loop reads CASSLSTGQINNEQFF. The CDR3 region has the DNA TGCGCCAGCAGCCTTTCAACGGGACAGATTAACAATGAGCAGTTCTTC.

This chain connects TRBV2 to TRBJ2-3, with TRBD2 identical over 10 bases. Germline V gene lookup returns CDR1 SNHLY and CDR2 FYNNEI. The CDR3 sequence is 17 residues long. The V and J ends lost 10 bases and 0 bases, in that order; junction bases with no gene match: 13. The CDR3 spells CATRTSGAVPSTDTQYF. As DNA, the CDR3 is TGTGCCACCCGAACTAGCGGGGCGGTGCCTAGCACAGATACGCAGTATTTT. Full variable domain (missing parts from reference TRBV2 and TRBJ2-3): EPEVTQTPSHQVTQMGQEVILRCVPISNHLYFYWYRQILGQKVEFLVSFYNNEISEKSEIFDDQFSVERPDGSNFTLKIRSTKLEDSAMYFCATRTSGAVPSTDTQYFGPGTRLTVL.

The gene calls are TRBV19 and TRBJ1-2; D unresolved. Trimming cost V 1 base and J 4 bases, with 10 bases left between them. CDR1 and CDR2 (germline): LNHDA, SQIVND (reference sequence). This CDR3 spans 14 amino acids. CDR3 nucleotides: TGTGCCAGTAGTATAGTCCCGACGGGCTATGGCTACACCTTC. As protein: CASSIVPTGYGYTF. The whole variable domain, filled in from reference TRBV19 and TRBJ1-2, reads DGGITQSPKYLFRKEGQNVTLSCEQNLNHDAMYWYRQDPGQGLRLIYYSQIVNDFQKGDIAEGYSVSREKKESFPLTVTSAQKNPTAFYLCASSIVPTGYGYTFGSGTRLTVV.

J is TRBJ1-2 and V is TRBV9, with unresolved D. The germline V gene has CDR1 SGDLS and CDR2 YYNGEE. Trimming cost V 0 bases and J 3 bases, with 15 bases left between them. This CDR3 is built from 16 residues. The CDR3 coding sequence is TGTGCCAGCAGCGTAGCTAATGGGTTATTAGACTATGGCTACACCTTC. Translation gives CASSVANGLLDYGYTF.

The gene calls are TRBV11-2 and TRBJ2-3; no clear D. The CDR3 totals 11 residues. Germline CDR1 SGHAT, CDR2 FQNNGV. V gave up 1 base and J gave up 5 bases, with 1 base separating them. The CDR3: CASSLVDTQYF. As DNA, the CDR3 is TGTGCCAGCAGCTTAGTAGATACGCAGTATTTT.

The V call is TRBV6-5, the J call TRBJ1-4, with 9 bases identical to TRBD1. The CDR3 extends over 15 amino acids. After removal of 5 bases from V and 10 bases from J, the junction contained 11 bases not matched to a gene. From germline, CDR1 is MNHEY and CDR2 SVGAGI. The CDR3 spells CASSPQGAFVGKLFF. For the CDR3, the DNA is TGTGCCAGCAGTCCACAGGGGGCGTTCGTCGGAAAACTGTTTTTT.

J is TRBJ2-2 and V is TRBV28; D gene unclear. The CDR3 has 13 amino acids. CDR1 MDHEN and CDR2 SYDVKM come from the germline V gene. V was pared by 1 base and J by 3 bases, with 3 bases between. The CDR3 reads CASSLSYTGELFF. CDR3 nucleotides: TGTGCCAGCAGTTTATCCTACACCGGGGAGCTGTTTTTT. Looking up the rest from reference TRBV28 and TRBJ2-2 gives the full variable domain: DVKVTQSSRYLVKRTGEKVFLECVQDMDHENMFWYRQDPGLGLRLIYFSYDVKMKEKGDIPEGYSVSREKKERFSLILESASTNQTSMYLCASSLSYTGELFFGEGSRLTVL.

V gene TRBV5-1 combines with J gene TRBJ2-1; D uncertain. Trimming took 0 bases from V and 4 from J, leaving 8 bases between them. There are 14 residues in the CDR3. The germline V gene has CDR1 SGHRS and CDR2 YFSETQ. The CDR3 bases are TGCGCCAGCAGCTTGGGCGCGATATACAATGAGCAGTTCTTC. Protein product: CASSLGAIYNEQFF.

The chain is built from TRBV9 and TRBJ2-7, with no clear D. With 4 bases removed from V and 3 bases from J, the gap between germline ends came to 11 bases. This CDR3 is 13 amino acids long. Germline V CDR1 and CDR2: SGDLS, YYNGEE. In nucleotides, the CDR3 is TGTGCCAGCAGCCCAATGGACGGCTACGAGCAGTACTTC. Amino acids: CASSPMDGYEQYF.